These T cell receptor beta chains were read from a single sample in a study of T-cell reconstitution after alpha-beta-depleted transplantation in children. One entry per CDR3 protein results from TCRdb running MiXCR on the PCR reads. Of hundreds of thousands of distinct CDR3 sequences listed, around 13% are singletons. This specimen was PBMCs, mostly from graft donor cells, taken 360 days after TCRalphabeta/CD19-depleted stem cell transplant. Receptors originate from a male patient aged 10 to 17 who had a stem cell transplant for acute myeloid leukemia, so the T cells may come from the graft donor. CDR3s include the opening cysteine and the closing phenylalanine or tryptophan. D genes are given only for firm matches. The listing skips clone size in some rows; elsewhere it reads once, few, many or a size class.

v_gene,abundance,d_gene,j_gene,CDR3nt,CDR3aa
TRBV11-2,.,TRBD2,TRBJ2-1,TGTGCCAGCAGCTTAGAAGTCGGACTAGCGTCGGAGCAGTTCTTC,CASSLEVGLASEQFF
TRBV20-1,.,.,TRBJ2-1,TGCAGTGCTAGAAGGCTAGCCTACTCCTACAATGAGCAGTTCTTC,CSARRLAYSYNEQFF
TRBV29-1,few,TRBD2,TRBJ2-1,TGCAGCGTCCCCCCACCAGCGGGACGTCTAGATGAGCAGTTCTTC,CSVPPPAGRLDEQFF
TRBV28,.,TRBD1,TRBJ2-5,TGTGCCAGCAGTTGGGGGACAGGGGGCCTAGAGACCCAGTACTTC,CASSWGTGGLETQYF
TRBV29-1,few,.,TRBJ2-6,TGCAGCGTTGAACATTACTCTGGGGCCAACGTCCTGACTTTC,CSVEHYSGANVLTF
TRBV29-1,few,TRBD2,TRBJ2-3,TGCAGCGGGGGTAATAGCGGGATGACCACAGATACGCAGTATTTT,CSGGNSGMTTDTQYF
TRBV29-1,.,.,TRBJ2-5,TGCAGCGTCCCGATACGGGCGCAAGAGACCCAGTACTTC,CSVPIRAQETQYF
TRBV28,few,TRBD2,TRBJ2-1,TGTGCCAGCAGTTTTGAGACTAGCGGGAGTGTAGGGTATGAGCAGTTCTTC,CASSFETSGSVGYEQFF
TRBV7-8,.,TRBD2,TRBJ2-5,TGTGCCAGCAGCTTAGGGTCAACGGTAGCGGGAGATGGGGAGACCCAGTACTTC,CASSLGSTVAGDGETQYF
TRBV6-2/TRBV6-3,few,.,TRBJ2-2,TGTGCCAGCAGTTACCTGAGCGGCACCGGGGAGCTGTTTTTT,CASSYLSGTGELFF
TRBV12-3/TRBV12-4,.,.,TRBJ2-3,TGTGCCAGCAGCCCTTCGGTCGGGGCAGATACGCAGTATTTT,CASSPSVGADTQYF
TRBV25-1,few,.,TRBJ2-1,TGTGCCAGCAGTGAATACGATGTAGGACTAACCTACAATGAGCAGTTCTTC,CASSEYDVGLTYNEQFF
TRBV11-2,.,TRBD1,TRBJ2-7,TGTGCCAGCAGCTTACGGTTTGGACAGGGGTTCAACGAGCAGTACTTC,CASSLRFGQGFNEQYF
TRBV29-1,.,.,TRBJ1-1,TGCAGCGTTGACAAGAGATTGAACACTGAAGCTTTCTTT,CSVDKRLNTEAFF
TRBV28,.,TRBD2,TRBJ2-2,TGTGCCAGCAGTTTACCCCTACTAGCGCCCGGGGAGCTGTTTTTT,CASSLPLLAPGELFF
TRBV7-2,many,.,TRBJ2-3,TGTGCCAGCAGCTTCGGCCAGGGGGGACTACATACGCAGTATTTT,CASSFGQGGLHTQYF
TRBV7-2,many,TRBD2,TRBJ2-7,TGTGCCAGCAGCACGACTAGCGGGAGATACGAGCAGTACTTC,CASSTTSGRYEQYF
TRBV19,.,.,TRBJ2-1,TGTGCCAGTGAGGGTTTTTCGGGTGAGCAGTTCTTC,CASEGFSGEQFF
TRBV11-2,.,.,TRBJ1-1,TGTGCCAGCAGCTCCAACGTTTACGGGAACACTGAAGCTTTCTTT,CASSSNVYGNTEAFF
TRBV28,.,TRBD2,TRBJ2-7,TGTGCCACAAAGAAGCGGGAGGTTTACGAGCAGTACTTC,CATKKREVYEQYF
TRBV6-4,few,.,TRBJ1-2,TGTGCCAGCAGTGACTCCGTAGGATCAGGCCTTAAAGGCTACACCTTC,CASSDSVGSGLKGYTF
TRBV11-2,.,TRBD2,TRBJ2-5,TGTGGGTCCCGTTGGGGGGAGGGACAAGAGACCCAGTACTTC,CGSRWGEGQETQYF
TRBV7-2,few,.,TRBJ2-7,TGTGCCAGCAGCTTAGACTGGCAGGATCGTTACGAGCAGTACTTC,CASSLDWQDRYEQYF
TRBV5-6,.,TRBD1,TRBJ2-7,TGTGCCAGCAGCTGGAGACCAACGGGACAGGGCTATTACTTC,CASSWRPTGQGYYF
TRBV7-3,.,TRBD2,TRBJ2-2,TGTGCCAGCAGCTACACTCGCCTAGCGGGAGGGTTCACCGGGGAGCTGTTTTTT,CASSYTRLAGGFTGELFF
TRBV29-1,few,.,TRBJ2-5,TGCAGCGTTGATTGGACCGGCCGAGAGACCCAGTACTTC,CSVDWTGRETQYF
TRBV6-5,.,.,TRBJ1-1,TGTGCCAGCAGTTATTCCACGGAGGGCACTGAAGCTTTCTTT,CASSYSTEGTEAFF
TRBV6-2/TRBV6-3,.,TRBD1,TRBJ2-5,TGTGCCAGCCTCCGGACAGGACAGGGGATTGGAGAGACCCAGTACTTC,CASLRTGQGIGETQYF
TRBV12-3/TRBV12-4,.,.,TRBJ2-7,TGTGCCAGCAGTTCCCGGGACTTCCTGAGTGAGCAGTACTTC,CASSSRDFLSEQYF
TRBV7-3,few,TRBD2,TRBJ2-7,TGTGCCAGCAGGGTAACTAGCGGAGGAAGCTCCTACGAGCAGTACTTC,CASRVTSGGSSYEQYF
TRBV20-1,.,.,TRBJ2-5,TGCAGTGCCCTGTTGGACGATCAAGAGACCCAGTACTTC,CSALLDDQETQYF
TRBV3-1,few,TRBD2,TRBJ2-1,TGTGCCAGCAGCGACCGGACTAGCGGGAGCGCTGAGCAGTTCTTC,CASSDRTSGSAEQFF
TRBV4-3,.,TRBD1,TRBJ2-1,TGCGCCAGCAGTCAACTCGGGACAGGGGGATACAATGAGCAGTTCTTC,CASSQLGTGGYNEQFF
TRBV25-1,few,.,TRBJ2-1,TGTGCCACCCGGGGGTATGAGCAGTTCTTC,CATRGYEQFF
TRBV15,many,.,TRBJ2-5,TGTGCCACCATGGCGGGTGAGCACCAAGAGACCCAGTACTTC,CATMAGEHQETQYF
TRBV5-1,.,TRBD2,TRBJ2-3,TGCGCCAGCAGCAGACAGATACTAGCGGGAGGAACCACAGATACGCAGTATTTT,CASSRQILAGGTTDTQYF
TRBV29-1,.,TRBD2,TRBJ2-5,TGCAGCGTGGAGCAAACTAGCGGGAGTCAGGAGACCCAGTACTTC,CSVEQTSGSQETQYF
TRBV20-1,few,.,TRBJ2-4,TGCAGTGCCCCTCGGCGGGTCAAAAACATTCAGTACTTC,CSAPRRVKNIQYF
TRBV27,many,TRBD2,TRBJ2-4,TGTGCCAGCAGGAAGGCGGGAGTTAACATTCAGTACTTC,CASRKAGVNIQYF
TRBV7-2,.,TRBD1,TRBJ2-7,TGTGCCAGCAGCTTATATAGAACAGGGGGTTTGAGCTACGAGCAGTACTTC,CASSLYRTGGLSYEQYF
TRBV29-1,few,.,TRBJ2-1,TGCAGCGCAACGAAGTTACCCGGGGCTGAGCAGTTCTTC,CSATKLPGAEQFF
TRBV20-1,few,.,TRBJ2-7,TGCAGTGGGGAAAGGGAGGCCTACTACGAGCAGTACTTC,CSGEREAYYEQYF
TRBV28,.,.,TRBJ2-7,TGTGCCAGCAGTTTATTTGACGGCTCCTACGAGCAGTACTTC,CASSLFDGSYEQYF
TRBV18,few,TRBD1,TRBJ1-5,TGTGCCAGCTCACCCGACAGGGCCCATAGCAATCAGCCCCAGCATTTT,CASSPDRAHSNQPQHF
TRBV29-1,.,TRBD1,TRBJ2-7,TGCAGCGTGAGGGGGACAGGTACTTTACTGGTCGAGCAGTACTTC,CSVRGTGTLLVEQYF
TRBV3-1,many,TRBD2,TRBJ2-2,TGTGCCAGCAGTTTTCTAGCGGGAGGCGGCACCGGGGAGCTGTTTTTT,CASSFLAGGGTGELFF
TRBV20-1,few,.,TRBJ2-5,TGCAGTGCTAGAGTTACGCAGGAGACCCAGTACTTC,CSARVTQETQYF
TRBV20-1,.,TRBD1,TRBJ1-3,TGCAGTGCCGCCCACGGGACAGTCTTGGCTCCTAATGAGGGAAACACCATATATTTT,CSAAHGTVLAPNEGNTIYF
TRBV5-5,many,TRBD1,TRBJ2-7,TGTGCCAGCAGCTCATCCGGGACAGCCTACGAGCAGTACTTC,CASSSSGTAYEQYF
TRBV6-2/TRBV6-3,.,TRBD1,TRBJ1-1,TGTGCCAGCAGTTACTTTGGGACAGTGAACACTGAAGCTTTCTTT,CASSYFGTVNTEAFF
TRBV25-1,.,.,TRBJ2-7,TGTGCCAGCAGTGAATATCGGCAGTACTTC,CASSEYRQYF
TRBV7-9,few,TRBD1,TRBJ2-7,TGTGCCAGCAGCTCCAGGACAGGGTATTACGAGCAGTACTTC,CASSSRTGYYEQYF
TRBV28,.,.,TRBJ1-1,TGTGCCAGCAGTCAAAGATCCGGGCCGTGGACTGAAGCTTTCTTT,CASSQRSGPWTEAFF
TRBV7-3,many,TRBD1,TRBJ2-4,TGTGCCAGCAGCTTAACAGGGGGCCTAGACATTCAGTACTTC,CASSLTGGLDIQYF
TRBV20-1,few,.,TRBJ2-7,TGCAGTGCTAGAGATCGATCTGTGAGGGATACCTCCTACGAGCAGTACTTC,CSARDRSVRDTSYEQYF
TRBV29-1,few,.,TRBJ2-7,TGCAGCGTTTCTCAGCGGAGCTCCTACGAGCAGTACTTC,CSVSQRSSYEQYF
TRBV28,.,.,TRBJ2-1,TGTGCCAGCAGTTTATATTCCCCCGGATACAATGAGCAGTTCTTC,CASSLYSPGYNEQFF